These 13 T cell receptor beta chains were sequenced from one sample in a study of blood T cell repertoires in COVID-19. The table came from immunoSEQ multiplex PCR; TCRdb's copy has only in-frame clones and leaves some out. The sample holds around 50,000 clones, less than 95% seen once. Material for sequencing was peripheral blood. Every receptor here comes from a human donor in a cohort sampled during active COVID-19.

The V gene is TRBV28, the J gene TRBJ1-4; D may be TRBD1 (6 bases). Germline V lookup: CDR1 MDHEN, CDR2 SYDVKM. The length of the CDR3 is 14 residues. V was clipped by 6 bases and J by 3 bases, with 11 bases between them. CDR3 DNA sequence: TGTGCCAGCAGACAGGGTGGAGCTAATGAAAAACTGTTTTTT. The encoded protein is CASRQGGANEKLFF.

J is TRBJ2-6 and V is TRBV4-2; 7 positions agree with TRBD2. The V gene end was trimmed by 2 bases and the J gene end by 0 bases; junction bases not matched to a gene: 10. The CDR3 runs 19 residues. The germline V gene encodes CDR1 LGHNA and CDR2 YNFKEQ. CDR3 bases: TGTGCCAGCAGCCAATATCTTACTAGCGAGAGCTCTGGGGCCAACGTCCTGACTTTC. Translated, it gives CASSQYLTSESSGANVLTF.

The gene calls are TRBV10-3 and TRBJ2-3; 7 nucleotides align to TRBD1. V shed 1 base, J shed 5 bases, and the junction held 6 bases outside the gene matches. The CDR3 has 15 residues. The germline CDR1 and CDR2 sequences are ENHRY and SYGVKD. CDR3 in DNA: TGTGCCATCAGTGAGTTCGGGACAGCTGGAGATACGCAGTATTTT. This codes for CAISEFGTAGDTQYF.

The V and J genes are TRBV5-5 and TRBJ1-4; tentative D call: TRBD1 (5 bases). Trimming pared 6 bases from V and 7 bases from J, leaving 16 bases between. The CDR3 has 14 amino acids. In germline, CDR1 is SGHKS, CDR2 YYEKEE (reference sequence). The CDR3 is CASTNPGRGEKLFF. The DNA of the CDR3 is TGTGCCAGCACCAACCCGGGGAGGGGTGAAAAACTGTTTTTT. Together with reference TRBV5-5 and TRBJ1-4, the CDR3 gives the full variable domain: DAGVTQSPTHLIKTRGQQVTLRCSPISGHKSVSWYQQVLGQGPQFIFQYYEKEERGRGNFPDRFSARQFPNYSSELNVNALLLGDSALYLCASTNPGRGEKLFFGSGTQLSVL.

The chain couples TRBV28 to TRBJ2-1, with D possibly being TRBD2 (6 bases). CDR1 and CDR2 (germline): MDHEN, SYDVKM. The V gene lost 5 bases and the J gene lost 16 bases, with 18 bases spanning the gap. The CDR3 is made up of 12 amino acids. CDR3 DNA sequence: TGTGCCAGCAGTGGAGGGACGGAAGGTCCATTCTTC. This translates into CASSGGTEGPFF.

This clone was detected once. This chain joins TRBV27 and TRBJ1-1; D uncertain. The CDR3 has 14 amino acids. V was cut by 5 bases and J by 5 bases, with 15 bases left in between. Germline V lookup: CDR1 MNHEY, CDR2 SMNVEV (reference sequence). The CDR3 loop reads CASSLRWGETEAFF. CDR3 bases: TGTGCCAGCAGTCTAAGGTGGGGAGAAACTGAAGCTTTCTTT.

The table lists this clone with a few counts. This chain connects TRBV19 to TRBJ1-3; D not resolved. This CDR3 region has 13 residues. V gave up 8 bases and J gave up 0 bases, with 8 bases separating them. Germline CDR1 and CDR2: LNHDA and SQIVND (reference sequence). The CDR3 protein is CASGEFSGNTIYF. The CDR3 nucleotides read TGTGCCAGTGGGGAGTTCTCTGGAAACACCATATATTTT.

The chain joins TRBV5-1 to TRBJ2-5; 12 positions match TRBD1. The CDR3 is 15 residues long. CDR1 SGHRS and CDR2 YFSETQ come from the germline V gene. V lost 4 bases and J lost 5; bases outside the gene matches: 6. The CDR3 loop is CASSLGTGGWETQYF. CDR3 nucleotide sequence: TGCGCCAGCAGCCTCGGGACAGGGGGCTGGGAGACCCAGTACTTC.

V is TRBV28 and J is TRBJ2-2, with 8 bases that match TRBD1. This CDR3 region has 16 residues. J gave up 6 bases and V 6 bases, and 12 bases lay outside the gene matches. Germline CDR1 reads MDHEN; CDR2 reads SYDVKM. The CDR3 spells CASRPPTGVVSGELFF. CDR3 coding DNA: TGTGCCAGCAGACCCCCGACAGGGGTCGTTTCCGGGGAGCTGTTTTTT.

DNA for the CDR3: TGCAGCGTAGGACTAGCGGGAACAGATACGCAGTATTTT. It codes for CSVGLAGTDTQYF. The rearrangement joins TRBV29-1 to TRBJ2-3, with 12 bases that match TRBD2. J lost 3 bases, V lost 6 bases, and 1 base had no gene match. Germline lookup yields CDR1 SQVTM and CDR2 ANQGSEA. The CDR3 sequence is 13 residues long.

The V call is TRBV12-3 or TRBV12-4, the J call TRBJ2-5; D is unclear. The CDR3 consists of 11 residues. Trimming shortened V by 3 bases and J by 4 bases, and 3 bases separated the two germline ends. The DNA for the CDR3 is TGTGCCAGCAGTTTCTCAGAGACCCAGTACTTC. This sequence encodes CASSFSETQYF.

V gene TRBV10-1 combines with J gene TRBJ2-7; 9 bases match TRBD2. V shed 2 bases, J shed 2 bases, and the junction held 4 bases outside the gene matches. The CDR3 contains 15 residues. The germline V gene has CDR1 WNHNN and CDR2 SYGVQD (reference sequence). CDR3 nucleotides: TGCGCCAGCAGTGAGGGTAGCGGGGGTACCTACGAGCAGTACTTC. Amino acids: CASSEGSGGTYEQYF.

The gene calls are TRBV11-2 and TRBJ2-5; 11 bases map to TRBD2. This CDR3 has 18 amino acids. Unmatched junction bases numbered 12, after V lost 5 bases and J lost 1 base. Germline V CDR1 and CDR2: SGHAT, FQNNGV. This CDR3 is CASSRSSRLAGFQETQYF. The CDR3 DNA reads TGTGCCAGCAGCCGCTCAAGTAGACTAGCGGGATTCCAAGAGACCCAGTACTTC.